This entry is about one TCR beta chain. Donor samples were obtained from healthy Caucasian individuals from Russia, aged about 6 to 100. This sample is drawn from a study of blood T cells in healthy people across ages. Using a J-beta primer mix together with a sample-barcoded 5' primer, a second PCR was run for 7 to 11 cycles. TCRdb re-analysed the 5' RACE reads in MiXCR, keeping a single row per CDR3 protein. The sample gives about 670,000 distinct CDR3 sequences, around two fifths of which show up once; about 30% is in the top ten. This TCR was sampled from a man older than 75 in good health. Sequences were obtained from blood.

In DNA form, the CDR3 reads TGCAGTGCTAGGGAAGGTTCCGGATTCTTTCGCACCGGGGAGCTGTTTTTT. It is translated as CSAREGSGFFRTGELFF. J is TRBJ2-2 and V is TRBV20-1, with D unclear. Germline V gene sequence: CDR1 DFQATT, CDR2 SNEGSKA (reference sequence). Trimming took off 3 bases at V and 4 bases at J, with 21 bases between the two ends. The CDR3 has 17 residues.